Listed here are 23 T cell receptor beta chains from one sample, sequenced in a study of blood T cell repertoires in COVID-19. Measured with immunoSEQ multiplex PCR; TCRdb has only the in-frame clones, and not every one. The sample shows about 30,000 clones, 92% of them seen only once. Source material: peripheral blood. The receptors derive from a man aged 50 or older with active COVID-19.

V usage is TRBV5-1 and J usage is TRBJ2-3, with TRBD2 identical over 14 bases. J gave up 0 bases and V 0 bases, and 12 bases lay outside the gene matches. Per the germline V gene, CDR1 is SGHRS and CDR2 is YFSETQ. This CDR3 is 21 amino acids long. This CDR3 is CASSLASSGTSGGQSTDTQYF. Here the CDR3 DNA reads TGCGCCAGCAGCTTGGCATCCTCCGGGACTAGCGGGGGCCAGAGCACAGATACGCAGTATTTT. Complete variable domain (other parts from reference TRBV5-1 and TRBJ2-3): KAGVTQTPRYLIKTRGQQVTLSCSPISGHRSVSWYQQTPGQGLQFLFEYFSETQRNKGNFPGRFSGRQFSNSRSEMNVSTLELGDSALYLCASSLASSGTSGGQSTDTQYFGPGTRLTVL.

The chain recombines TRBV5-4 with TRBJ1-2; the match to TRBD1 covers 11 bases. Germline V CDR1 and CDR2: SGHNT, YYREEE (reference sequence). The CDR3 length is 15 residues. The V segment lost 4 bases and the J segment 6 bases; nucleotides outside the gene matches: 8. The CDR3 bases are TGTGCCAGCAGCCAAATGGACAGGGGGCGAAATGGCTACACCTTC. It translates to CASSQMDRGRNGYTF. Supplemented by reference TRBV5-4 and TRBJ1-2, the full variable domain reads ETGVTQSPTHLIKTRGQQVTLRCSSQSGHNTVSWYQQALGQGPQFIFQYYREEENGRGNFPPRFSGLQFPNYSSELNVNALELDDSALYLCASSQMDRGRNGYTFGSGTRLTVV.

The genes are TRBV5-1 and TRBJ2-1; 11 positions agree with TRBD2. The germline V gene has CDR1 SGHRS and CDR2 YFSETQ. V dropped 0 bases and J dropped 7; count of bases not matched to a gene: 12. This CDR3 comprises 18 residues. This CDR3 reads CASSLGSSGGTKQNEQFF. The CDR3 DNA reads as TGCGCCAGCAGCTTGGGGTCTAGCGGGGGGACCAAACAGAATGAGCAGTTCTTC.

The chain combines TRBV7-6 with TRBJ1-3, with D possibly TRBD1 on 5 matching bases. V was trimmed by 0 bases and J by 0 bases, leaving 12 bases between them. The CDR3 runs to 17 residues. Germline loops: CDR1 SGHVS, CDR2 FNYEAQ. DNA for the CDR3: TGTGCCAGCAGCTTAGCGGGGGGAGGCCCCTCTGGAAACACCATATATTTT. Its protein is CASSLAGGGPSGNTIYF. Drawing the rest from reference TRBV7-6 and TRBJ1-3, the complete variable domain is GAGVSQSPRYKVTKRGQDVALRCDPISGHVSLYWYRQALGQGPEFLTYFNYEAQQDKSGLPNDRFSAERPEGSISTLTIQRTEQRDSAMYRCASSLAGGGPSGNTIYFGEGSWLTVV.

The CDR3 spells CASSSTGVEQYF. CDR3 sequence (DNA): TGCGCCAGCAGCTCGACAGGGGTCGAGCAGTACTTC. The V and J genes are TRBV5-1 and TRBJ2-7; 8 bases fit TRBD1. Germline lookup yields CDR1 SGHRS and CDR2 YFSETQ. The length of the CDR3 is 12 residues. With V trimmed by 3 bases and J by 6 bases, 2 bases remained unmatched. The full variable domain, completed using reference TRBV5-1 and TRBJ2-7, is KAGVTQTPRYLIKTRGQQVTLSCSPISGHRSVSWYQQTPGQGLQFLFEYFSETQRNKGNFPGRFSGRQFSNSRSEMNVSTLELGDSALYLCASSSTGVEQYFGPGTRLTVT.

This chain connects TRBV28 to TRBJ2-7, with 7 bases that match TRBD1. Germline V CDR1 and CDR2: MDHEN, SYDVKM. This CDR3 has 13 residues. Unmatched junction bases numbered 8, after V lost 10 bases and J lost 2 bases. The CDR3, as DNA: TGTGCCACCGCGACAGGGATAACCTACGAGCAGTACTTC. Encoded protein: CATATGITYEQYF.

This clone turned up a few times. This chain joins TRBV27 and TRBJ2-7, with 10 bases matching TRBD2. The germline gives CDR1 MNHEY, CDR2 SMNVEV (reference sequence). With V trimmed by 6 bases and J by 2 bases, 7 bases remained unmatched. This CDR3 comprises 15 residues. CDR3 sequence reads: CASSSPLAGAYEQYF. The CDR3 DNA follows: TGTGCCAGCAGCTCGCCGCTAGCGGGAGCCTACGAGCAGTACTTC.

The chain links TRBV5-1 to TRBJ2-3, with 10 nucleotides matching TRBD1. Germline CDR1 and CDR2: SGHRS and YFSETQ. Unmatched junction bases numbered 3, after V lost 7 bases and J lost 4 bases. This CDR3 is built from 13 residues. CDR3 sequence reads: CASGQGGPDTQYF. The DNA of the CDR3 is TGCGCCAGCGGACAGGGGGGCCCAGATACGCAGTATTTT.

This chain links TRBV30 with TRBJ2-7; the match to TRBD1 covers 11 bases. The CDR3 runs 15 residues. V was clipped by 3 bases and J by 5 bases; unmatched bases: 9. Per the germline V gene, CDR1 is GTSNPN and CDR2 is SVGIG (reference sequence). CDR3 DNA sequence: TGTGCCTGGAGAGGACAGGGGGCAGGCAGCCACGAGCAGTACTTC. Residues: CAWRGQGAGSHEQYF.

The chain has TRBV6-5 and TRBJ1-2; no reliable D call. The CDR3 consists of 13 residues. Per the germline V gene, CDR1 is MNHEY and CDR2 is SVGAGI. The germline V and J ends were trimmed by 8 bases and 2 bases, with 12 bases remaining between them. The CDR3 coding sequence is TGTGCCAGCGAGGCGGGCTTGAACTATGGCTACACCTTC. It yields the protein CASEAGLNYGYTF.

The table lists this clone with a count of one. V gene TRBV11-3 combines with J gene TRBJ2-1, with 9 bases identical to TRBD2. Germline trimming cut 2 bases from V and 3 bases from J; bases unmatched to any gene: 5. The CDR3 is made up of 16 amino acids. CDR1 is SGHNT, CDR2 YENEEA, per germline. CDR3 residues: CASSLRAGGFYNEQFF. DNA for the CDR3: TGTGCCAGCAGCTTAAGAGCGGGGGGCTTCTACAATGAGCAGTTCTTC.

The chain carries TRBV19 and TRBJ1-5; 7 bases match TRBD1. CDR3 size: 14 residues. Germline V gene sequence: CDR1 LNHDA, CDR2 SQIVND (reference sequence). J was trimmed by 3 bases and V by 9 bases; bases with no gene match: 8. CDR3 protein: CASHDRASNQPQHF. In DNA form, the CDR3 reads TGTGCCAGCCACGACAGGGCTTCCAATCAGCCCCAGCATTTT.

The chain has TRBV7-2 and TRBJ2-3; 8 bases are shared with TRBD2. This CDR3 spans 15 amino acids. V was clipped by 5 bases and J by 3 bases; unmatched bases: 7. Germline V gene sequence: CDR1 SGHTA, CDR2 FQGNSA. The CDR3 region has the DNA TGTGCCAGCAGCAAAATCGGACTAGCAACAGATACGCAGTATTTT. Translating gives CASSKIGLATDTQYF.

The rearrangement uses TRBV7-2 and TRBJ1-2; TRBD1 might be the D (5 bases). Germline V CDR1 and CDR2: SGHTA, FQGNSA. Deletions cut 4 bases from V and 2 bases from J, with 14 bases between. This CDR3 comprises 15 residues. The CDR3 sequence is CASSYYAGGNYGYTF. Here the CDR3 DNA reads TGTGCCAGCAGCTACTATGCCGGGGGAAACTATGGCTACACCTTC.

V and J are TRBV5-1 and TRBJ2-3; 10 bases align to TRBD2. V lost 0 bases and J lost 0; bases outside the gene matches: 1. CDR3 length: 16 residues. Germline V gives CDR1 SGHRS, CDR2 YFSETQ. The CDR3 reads CASSLELAGSTDTQYF. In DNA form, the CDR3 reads TGCGCCAGCAGCTTGGAACTAGCGGGGAGCACAGATACGCAGTATTTT.

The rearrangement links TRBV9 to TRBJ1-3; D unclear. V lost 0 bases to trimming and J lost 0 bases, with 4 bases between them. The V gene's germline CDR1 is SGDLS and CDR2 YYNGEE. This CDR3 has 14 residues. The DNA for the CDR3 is TGTGCCAGCAGCGTAGTTTACTCTGGAAACACCATATATTTT. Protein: CASSVVYSGNTIYF.

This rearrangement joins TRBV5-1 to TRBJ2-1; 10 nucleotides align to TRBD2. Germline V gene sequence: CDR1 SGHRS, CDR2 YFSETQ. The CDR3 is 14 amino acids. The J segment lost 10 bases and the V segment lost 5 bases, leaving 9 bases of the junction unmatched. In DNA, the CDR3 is TGCGCCAGCAGATCCGGGACTAGCGTCGGGGAGCAGTTCTTC. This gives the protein CASRSGTSVGEQFF.

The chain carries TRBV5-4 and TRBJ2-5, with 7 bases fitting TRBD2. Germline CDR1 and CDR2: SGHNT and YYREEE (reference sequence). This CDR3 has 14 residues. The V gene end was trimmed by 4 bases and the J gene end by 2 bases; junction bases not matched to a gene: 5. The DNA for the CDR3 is TGTGCCAGCAGCCCCCGGCGGGAGCAAGAGACCCAGTACTTC. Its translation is CASSPRREQETQYF.

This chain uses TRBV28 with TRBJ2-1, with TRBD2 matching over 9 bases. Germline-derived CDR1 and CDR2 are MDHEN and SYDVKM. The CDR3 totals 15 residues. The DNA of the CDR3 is TGTGTCACGAGGGGCGGCGGGAGGGCCATTAATGAGCAGTTCTTC. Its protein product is CVTRGGGRAINEQFF.

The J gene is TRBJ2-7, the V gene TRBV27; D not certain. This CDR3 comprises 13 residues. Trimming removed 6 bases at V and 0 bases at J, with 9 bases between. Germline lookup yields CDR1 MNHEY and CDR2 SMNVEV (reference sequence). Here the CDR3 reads CASSRLSSYEQYF. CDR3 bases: TGTGCCAGCAGCCGACTGTCCTCCTACGAGCAGTACTTC.

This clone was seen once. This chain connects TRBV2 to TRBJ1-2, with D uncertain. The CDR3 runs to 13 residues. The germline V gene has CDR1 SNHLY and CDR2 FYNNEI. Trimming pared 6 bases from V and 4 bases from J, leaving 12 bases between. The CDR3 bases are TGTGCCAGCAGGAACGAGGTTTCCTATGGCTACACCTTC. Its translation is CASRNEVSYGYTF.

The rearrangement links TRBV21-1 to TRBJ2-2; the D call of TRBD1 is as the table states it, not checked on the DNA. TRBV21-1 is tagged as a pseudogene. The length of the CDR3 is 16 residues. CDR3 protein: CASSKVGAKDTGELFF. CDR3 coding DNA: TGTGCCAGCAGCAAAGTGGGGGCGAAGGACACCGGGGAGCTGTTTTTT.

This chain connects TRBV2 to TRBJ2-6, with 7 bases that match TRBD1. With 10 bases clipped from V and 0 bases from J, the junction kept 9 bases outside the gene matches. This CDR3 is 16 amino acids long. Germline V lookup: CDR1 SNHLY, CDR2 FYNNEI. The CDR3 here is CATGTATFSGANVLTF. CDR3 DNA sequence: TGTGCCACCGGGACAGCTACTTTCTCTGGGGCCAACGTCCTGACTTTC.